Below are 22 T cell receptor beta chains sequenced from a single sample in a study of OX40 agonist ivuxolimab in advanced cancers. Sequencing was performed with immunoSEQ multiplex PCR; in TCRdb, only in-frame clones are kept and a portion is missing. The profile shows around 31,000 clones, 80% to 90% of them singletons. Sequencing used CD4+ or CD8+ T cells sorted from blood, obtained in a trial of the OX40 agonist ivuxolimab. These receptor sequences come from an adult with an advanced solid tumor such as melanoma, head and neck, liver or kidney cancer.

The CDR3 DNA reads TGTGCCATCCAGGGAGATATGAACACTGAAGCTTTCTTT. The encoded protein is CAIQGDMNTEAFF. This chain joins TRBV10-3 and TRBJ1-1, with D possibly matching TRBD1 (5 bases). V lost 8 bases to trimming and J lost 0 bases, with 10 bases between them. The CDR3 length is 13 residues. Germline CDR1 is ENHRY and CDR2 is SYGVKD.

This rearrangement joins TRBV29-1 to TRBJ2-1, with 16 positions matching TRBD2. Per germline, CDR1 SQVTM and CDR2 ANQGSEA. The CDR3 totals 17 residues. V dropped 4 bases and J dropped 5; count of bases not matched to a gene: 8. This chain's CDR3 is CSVAGTSGRAPDNEQFF. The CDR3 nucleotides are TGCAGCGTTGCCGGGACTAGCGGGAGGGCCCCGGACAATGAGCAGTTCTTC.

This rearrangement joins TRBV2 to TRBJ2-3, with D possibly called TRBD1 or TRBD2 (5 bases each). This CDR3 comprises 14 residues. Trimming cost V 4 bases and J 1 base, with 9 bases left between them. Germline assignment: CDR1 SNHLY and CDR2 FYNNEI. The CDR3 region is CASSVQGGTDTQYF. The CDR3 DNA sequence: TGTGCCAGCAGTGTTCAGGGAGGCACAGATACGCAGTATTTT.

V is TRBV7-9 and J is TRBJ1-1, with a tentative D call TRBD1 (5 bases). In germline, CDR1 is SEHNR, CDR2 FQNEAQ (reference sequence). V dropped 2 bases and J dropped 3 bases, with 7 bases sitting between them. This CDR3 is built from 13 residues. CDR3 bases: TGTGCCAGCAGCTTAAGAGGGGACACTGAAGCTTTCTTT. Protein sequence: CASSLRGDTEAFF.

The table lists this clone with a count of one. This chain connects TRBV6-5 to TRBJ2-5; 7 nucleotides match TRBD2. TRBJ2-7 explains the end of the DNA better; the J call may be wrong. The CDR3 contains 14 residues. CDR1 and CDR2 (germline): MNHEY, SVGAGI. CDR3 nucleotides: TGTGCCAGCAGTTCGCGGGAGACAACCTACGAGCAGTACTTC. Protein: CASSSRETTYEQYF.

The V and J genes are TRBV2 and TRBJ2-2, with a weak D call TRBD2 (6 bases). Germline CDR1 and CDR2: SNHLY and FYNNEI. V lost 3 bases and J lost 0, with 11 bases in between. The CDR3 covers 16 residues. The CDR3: CASSEGRITNTGELFF. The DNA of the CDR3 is TGTGCCAGCAGTGAGGGGAGGATAACGAACACCGGGGAGCTGTTTTTT.

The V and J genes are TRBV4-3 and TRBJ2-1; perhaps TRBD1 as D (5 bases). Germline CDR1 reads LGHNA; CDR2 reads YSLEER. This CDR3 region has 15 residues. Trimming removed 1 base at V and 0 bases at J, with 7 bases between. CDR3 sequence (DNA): TGCGCCAGCAGCCAAGGACAGAGCTCCTACAATGAGCAGTTCTTC. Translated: CASSQGQSSYNEQFF.

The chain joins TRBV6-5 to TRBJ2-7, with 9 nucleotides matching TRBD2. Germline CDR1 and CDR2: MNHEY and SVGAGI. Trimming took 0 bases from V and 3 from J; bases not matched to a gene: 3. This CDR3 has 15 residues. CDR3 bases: TGTGCCAGCAGTTACTCCGGGACTAGCCACTACGAGCAGTACTTC. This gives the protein CASSYSGTSHYEQYF.

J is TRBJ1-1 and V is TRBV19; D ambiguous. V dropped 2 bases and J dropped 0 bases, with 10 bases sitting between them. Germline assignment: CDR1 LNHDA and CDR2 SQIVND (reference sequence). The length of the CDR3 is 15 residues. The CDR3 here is CASSITVQLNTEAFF. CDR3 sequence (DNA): TGTGCCAGTAGTATAACGGTGCAGCTGAACACTGAAGCTTTCTTT.

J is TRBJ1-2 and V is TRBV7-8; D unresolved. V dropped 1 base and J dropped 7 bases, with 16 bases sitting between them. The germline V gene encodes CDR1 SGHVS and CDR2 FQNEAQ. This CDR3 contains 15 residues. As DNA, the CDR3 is TGTGCCAGCAGCTTAGGTTCAGCACTAGTACTTGGCTACACCTTC. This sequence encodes CASSLGSALVLGYTF.

CDR3 protein: CAWSGTGDNSPLHF. For the CDR3, the DNA is TGTGCCTGGAGTGGGACAGGGGATAATTCACCCCTCCACTTT. V usage is TRBV30 and J usage is TRBJ1-6, with 9 bases identical to TRBD1. The CDR3 covers 14 residues. Germline CDR1 GTSNPN, CDR2 SVGIG (reference sequence). V lost 1 base to trimming and J lost 5 bases; unmatched junction nucleotides: 0.

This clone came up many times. This CDR3 reads CASSEISGAEETQYF. CDR3 sequence (DNA): TGTGCCAGCAGTGAAATATCAGGGGCGGAGGAGACCCAGTACTTC. The chain has TRBV6-1 and TRBJ2-5, with a possible D match to TRBD1 (6 bases). Looked up from germline, CDR1 is MNHNS and CDR2 is SASEGT. The V end was cut by 2 bases, the J end by 5 bases, with 15 bases between. The CDR3 consists of 15 residues.

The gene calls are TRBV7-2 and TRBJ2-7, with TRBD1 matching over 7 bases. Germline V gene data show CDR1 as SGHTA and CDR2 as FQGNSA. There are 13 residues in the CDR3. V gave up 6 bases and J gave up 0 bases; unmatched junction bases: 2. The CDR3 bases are TGTGCCAGCAGGAACAGGGGCTCCTACGAGCAGTACTTC. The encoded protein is CASRNRGSYEQYF.

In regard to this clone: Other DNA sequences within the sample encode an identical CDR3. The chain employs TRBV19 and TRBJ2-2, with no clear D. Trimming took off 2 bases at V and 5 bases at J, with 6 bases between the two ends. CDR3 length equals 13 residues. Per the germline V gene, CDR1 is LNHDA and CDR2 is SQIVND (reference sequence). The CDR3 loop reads CASSILGTGELFF. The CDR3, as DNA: TGTGCCAGTAGTATATTGGGGACCGGGGAGCTGTTTTTT.

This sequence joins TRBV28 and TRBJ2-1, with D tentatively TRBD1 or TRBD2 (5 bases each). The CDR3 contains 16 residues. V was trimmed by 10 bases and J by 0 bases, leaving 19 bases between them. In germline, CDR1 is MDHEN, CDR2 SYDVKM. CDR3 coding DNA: TGTGCCACCTCTCACACGGGACCCCTCTCCTACAATGAGCAGTTCTTC. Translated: CATSHTGPLSYNEQFF.

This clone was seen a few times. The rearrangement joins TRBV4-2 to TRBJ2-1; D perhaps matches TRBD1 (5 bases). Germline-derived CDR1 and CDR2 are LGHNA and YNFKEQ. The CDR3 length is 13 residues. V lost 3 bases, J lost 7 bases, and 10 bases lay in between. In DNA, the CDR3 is TGTGCCAGCAGCCATGCCCCAGGGAATGAGCAGTTCTTC. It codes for CASSHAPGNEQFF.

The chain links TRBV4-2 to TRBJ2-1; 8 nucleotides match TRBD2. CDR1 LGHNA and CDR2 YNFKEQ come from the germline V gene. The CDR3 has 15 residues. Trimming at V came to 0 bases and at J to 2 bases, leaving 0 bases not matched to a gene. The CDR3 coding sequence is TGTGCCAGCAGCCAAGAGACTAGCGCCTACAATGAGCAGTTCTTC. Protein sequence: CASSQETSAYNEQFF.

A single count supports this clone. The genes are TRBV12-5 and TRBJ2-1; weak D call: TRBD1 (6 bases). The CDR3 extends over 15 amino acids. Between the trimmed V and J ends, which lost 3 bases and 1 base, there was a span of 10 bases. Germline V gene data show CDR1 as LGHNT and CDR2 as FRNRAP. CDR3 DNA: TGTGCTAGTGGTTTCGACAGGCTTTCCTACAATGAGCAGTTCTTC. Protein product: CASGFDRLSYNEQFF. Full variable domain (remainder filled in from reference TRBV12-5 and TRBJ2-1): DARVTQTPRHKVTEMGQEVTMRCQPILGHNTVFWYRQTMMQGLELLAYFRNRAPLDDSGMPKDRFSAEMPDATLATLKIQPSEPRDSAVYFCASGFDRLSYNEQFFGPGTRLTVL.

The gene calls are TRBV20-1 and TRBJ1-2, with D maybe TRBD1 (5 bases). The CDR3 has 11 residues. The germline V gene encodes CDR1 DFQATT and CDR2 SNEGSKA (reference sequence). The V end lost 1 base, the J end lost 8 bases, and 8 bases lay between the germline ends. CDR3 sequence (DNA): TGCAGTGCTAGAGTAGGGGACGGCTACACCTTC. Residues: CSARVGDGYTF.

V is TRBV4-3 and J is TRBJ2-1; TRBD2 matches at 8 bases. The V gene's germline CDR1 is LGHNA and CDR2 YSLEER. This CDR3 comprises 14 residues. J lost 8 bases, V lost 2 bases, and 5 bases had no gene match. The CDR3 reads CASSQIGGVDEQFF. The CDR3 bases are TGCGCCAGCAGCCAAATCGGGGGGGTGGATGAGCAGTTCTTC.

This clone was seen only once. CDR3 sequence reads: CASKGLAGDTDTQYF. In DNA, the CDR3 is TGTGCCAGTAAGGGACTAGCGGGAGACACAGATACGCAGTATTTT. The chain combines TRBV27 with TRBJ2-3, with 14 positions matching TRBD2. V shed 9 bases, J shed 2 bases, and the junction held 4 bases outside the gene matches. This CDR3 comprises 15 residues. Germline-derived CDR1 and CDR2 are MNHEY and SMNVEV (reference sequence).

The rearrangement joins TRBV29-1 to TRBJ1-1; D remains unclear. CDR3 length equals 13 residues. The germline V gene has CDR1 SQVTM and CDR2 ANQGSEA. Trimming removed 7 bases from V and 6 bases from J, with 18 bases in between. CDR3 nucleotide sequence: TGCAGCGCCGCCGCGGGAATCAACGCTGAAGCTTTCTTT. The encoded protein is CSAAAGINAEAFF. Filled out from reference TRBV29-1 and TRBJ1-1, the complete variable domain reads SAVISQKPSRDICQRGTSLTIQCQVDSQVTMMFWYRQQPGQSLTLIATANQGSEATYESGFVIDKFPISRPNLTFSTLTVSNMSPEDSSIYLCSAAAGINAEAFFGQGTRLTVV.